This TCR beta chain appears in the sequencing data of a study of regulatory dendritic cells for organ transplantation. General study results and limits: Naive CD4+ and CD8+ repertoires were highly diverse; memory CD8+ was most oligoclonal. Of resting T cell subsets, memory CD8+ had the most alloreactive clonotypes. Memory CD8+ clonal expansion seemed more limited with regulatory than mature dendritic cells.

The CDR3 spans 13 residues. Trimming pared 8 bases from V and 7 bases from J, leaving 12 bases between. Germline values: CDR1 SNHLY, CDR2 FYNNEI. Profiling relied on immunoSEQ multiplex PCR, and the TCRdb table lists in-frame clones only, not all of them. The sample has under 40,000 clones, over 80% seen once. On this clone: Its antigen is unknown.

Material: naive CD8+ T cells from blood. Subset described: CD45RA+ naive T cells. The chain is built from TRBV2 and TRBJ1-6; D gene uncertain. The sequence derives from a human donor in good health. CDR3 nucleotides: TGTGCCAGCCTTCGGCTTATAAATTCACCCCTCCACTTT. It codes for CASLRLINSPLHF.